The 6 T cell receptor beta chains below were found in one sample sequenced in a study of identical twins. TCRdb processed the 5' RACE reads anew with MiXCR; each CDR3 protein has one entry. The sample contains fewer than 250,000 distinct CDR3 sequences, 6% to 8.5% of which appear only once. Another study also made use of these data, one on yellow fever vaccine responses in identical twins.

The sequenced material came from CD8+ T cells sorted from blood. The receptors here all came from a woman under 30 in good health.

CDR3 amino acids: CASSVGMNTEAFF. The CDR3 nucleotides are TGTGCCAGCAGTGTTGGTATGAACACTGAAGCTTTCTTT. The chain employs TRBV2 and TRBJ1-1; no definite D call. Germline values: CDR1 SNHLY, CDR2 FYNNEI. The germline V and J ends were trimmed by 4 bases and 0 bases, with 6 bases remaining between them. The length of the CDR3 is 13 residues.

This clonotype has at least ten counts. This rearrangement joins TRBV4-1 to TRBJ2-1; the D is unclear. The germline V gene encodes CDR1 MGHRA and CDR2 YSYEKL. The CDR3 length is 11 residues. V was shortened by 4 bases and J by 9 bases, with 7 bases between the two germline ends. The CDR3 is CASSREGEQFF. In DNA form, the CDR3 reads TGCGCCAGCAGCCGAGAAGGTGAGCAGTTCTTC.

This clonotype was found many times. The rearrangement joins TRBV28 to TRBJ1-4, with unresolved D. CDR1 and CDR2 (germline): MDHEN, SYDVKM. The CDR3 runs to 16 residues. Trimming shortened V by 3 bases and J by 5 bases, and 16 bases separated the two germline ends. The CDR3 spells CASSFPLSGVNEKLFF. For the CDR3, the DNA is TGTGCCAGCAGTTTCCCTCTCTCCGGGGTCAATGAAAAACTGTTTTTT.

This clonotype was recorded many times. The V gene is TRBV2, the J gene TRBJ2-4; D uncertain. Trimming stripped 3 bases from V and 2 bases from J, with 8 bases between. The CDR3 sequence is 14 residues long. The germline V gene has CDR1 SNHLY and CDR2 FYNNEI. The CDR3 loop is CASSDLRSKNIQYF. CDR3 sequence (DNA): TGTGCCAGCAGTGATTTACGCTCCAAAAACATTCAGTACTTC.

V and J are TRBV11-3 and TRBJ2-2; 8 bases are a match to TRBD1. Germline CDR1 and CDR2: SGHNT and YENEEA. This CDR3 has 14 residues. Losses at the gene ends were 5 bases for V and 6 bases for J; bases not matched to a gene: 5. The CDR3 coding sequence is TGTGCCAGCAGCCTACAGGGGGAACCCGGGGAGCTGTTTTTT. This sequence encodes CASSLQGEPGELFF.

V and J are TRBV6-1 and TRBJ2-3; D unresolved. The length of the CDR3 is 15 residues. V was pared by 7 bases and J by 2 bases, with 16 bases between. Germline CDR1 and CDR2: MNHNS and SASEGT. CDR3 nucleotide sequence: TGTGCCAGCAACGGCAGTTTATTCCCCACAGATACGCAGTATTTT. The encoded protein is CASNGSLFPTDTQYF.